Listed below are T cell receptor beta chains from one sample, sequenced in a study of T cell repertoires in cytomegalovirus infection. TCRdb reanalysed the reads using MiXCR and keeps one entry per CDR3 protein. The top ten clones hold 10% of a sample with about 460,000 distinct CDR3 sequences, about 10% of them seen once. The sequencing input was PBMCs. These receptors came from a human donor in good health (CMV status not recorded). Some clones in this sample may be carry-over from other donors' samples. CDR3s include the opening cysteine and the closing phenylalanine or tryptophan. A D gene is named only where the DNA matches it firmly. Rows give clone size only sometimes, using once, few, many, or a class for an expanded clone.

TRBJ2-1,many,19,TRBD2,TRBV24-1,TGTGCCACCAGTGATTTTCGGGGGGAGGCCCCCTCGGCCTACAATGAGCAGTTCTTC,CATSDFRGEAPSAYNEQFF
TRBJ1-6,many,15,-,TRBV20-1,TGCAGTGCTAGAGAACAACGACTAATCGGTTCACCCCTCCACTTT,CSAREQRLIGSPLHF
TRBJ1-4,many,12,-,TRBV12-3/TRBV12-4,TGTGCCAGCAGCCATGATGGTGAAAAACTGTTTTTT,CASSHDGEKLFF
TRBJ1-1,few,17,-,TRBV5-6,TGTGCCAGCAGCTTGGAGACAGACTGGGGGATGAACACTGAAGCTTTCTTT,CASSLETDWGMNTEAFF
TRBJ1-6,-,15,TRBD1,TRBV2,TGTGCCAGCAGAATTAGGACAGGGAATAATTCACCCCTCCACTTT,CASRIRTGNNSPLHF
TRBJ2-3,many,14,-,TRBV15,TGTGCCACCAGCAGAGACGCAGCCGGGGGTACGCAGTATTTT,CATSRDAAGGTQYF
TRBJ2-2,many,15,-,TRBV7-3,TGTGCCAGCAGCTCCCCCGGCGGAAACACCGGGGAGCTGTTTTTT,CASSSPGGNTGELFF
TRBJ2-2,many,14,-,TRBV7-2,TGTGCCAGTTCTAGGGAGGTGAACGCCGGGGAGCTGTTTTTT,CASSREVNAGELFF
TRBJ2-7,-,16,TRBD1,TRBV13,TGTGCCAGCAGCCCGCAGACGGACAGGAAAGCCTACGAGCAGTACTTC,CASSPQTDRKAYEQYF
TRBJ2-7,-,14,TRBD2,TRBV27,TGTGCCAGCAGTTTTGCTAGCGGGAGCTACGAGCAGTACTTC,CASSFASGSYEQYF
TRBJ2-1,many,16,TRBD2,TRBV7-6,TGTGCCAGCAGCTCGATACTAGCGGGGGGCCCGCGAGAGCAGTTCTTC,CASSSILAGGPREQFF
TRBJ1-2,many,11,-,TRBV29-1,TGCAGCGTTGCAGGGTTAGGAGGCTACACCTTC,CSVAGLGGYTF
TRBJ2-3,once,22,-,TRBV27,TGTGCCAGCAGTTTCCACGGACGGGCCGAGGGTCCATACATCGAGTCCACAGATACGCAGTATTTT,CASSFHGRAEGPYIESTDTQYF
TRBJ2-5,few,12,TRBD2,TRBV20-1,TGCAGTGCTAGGGGAGGGGAGGAGACCCAGTACTTC,CSARGGEETQYF
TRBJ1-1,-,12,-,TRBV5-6,TGTGCCAGCAGTCCCCTTAGTGGAGTGGTTTTCTTT,CASSPLSGVVFF
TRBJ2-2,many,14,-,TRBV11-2,TGTGCCAGCAGCTCAGGATCAGAGACCGGGGAGCTGTTTTTT,CASSSGSETGELFF
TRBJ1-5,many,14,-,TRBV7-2,TGTGCCAGCAGCTTAGACAGAAATAATCAGCCCCAGCATTTT,CASSLDRNNQPQHF
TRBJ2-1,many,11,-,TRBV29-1,TGCAGCGGGAGAAACTACAATGAGCAGTTCTTC,CSGRNYNEQFF
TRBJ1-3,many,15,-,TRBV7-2,TGTGCCAGCAGCTTAGATTGGGGGAACGGAAACACCATATATTTT,CASSLDWGNGNTIYF
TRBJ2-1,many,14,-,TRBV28,TGTGCCAGCAGACCGACTAGTCGGTACAATGAGCAGTTCTTC,CASRPTSRYNEQFF
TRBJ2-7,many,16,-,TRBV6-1,TGTGCCAGCAGTGAAGGGGTTAGCAGGTTACCCTACGAGCAGTACTTC,CASSEGVSRLPYEQYF
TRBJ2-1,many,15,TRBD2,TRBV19,TGTGCCAGTAGTATAACGGGGGGGCAATACAATGAGCAGTTCTTC,CASSITGGQYNEQFF
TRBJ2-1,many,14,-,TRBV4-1,TGCGCCAGCAGCCACGGCGGGACATACAATGAGCAGTTCTTC,CASSHGGTYNEQFF
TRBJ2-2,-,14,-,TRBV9,TGTGCCAGCAGCGTAGTACGTCAGGCCGGGGAGCTGTTTTTT,CASSVVRQAGELFF
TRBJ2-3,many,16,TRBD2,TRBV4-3,TGTGCCAGCAGCCAGAGGAGCGGGATTAGCACAGATACGCAGTATTTT,CASSQRSGISTDTQYF
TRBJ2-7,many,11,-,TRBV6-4,TGTGCCAGCACCCCAGGGTACGAGCAGTACTTC,CASTPGYEQYF
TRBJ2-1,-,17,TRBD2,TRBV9,TGTGCCAGCAGCGTAGAGGTACTAGCGGGAGCGGGGGGTGGGCAGTTCTTC,CASSVEVLAGAGGGQFF
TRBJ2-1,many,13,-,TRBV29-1,TGCAGCGGGCGTACAGGGAGCTACAATGAGCAGTTCTTC,CSGRTGSYNEQFF
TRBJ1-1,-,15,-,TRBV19,TGTGCCAGTAGTACCATTTCGGGTTTGAACACTGAAGCTTTCTTT,CASSTISGLNTEAFF
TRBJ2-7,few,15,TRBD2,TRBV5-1,TGCGCCAGCAGCAGACTAGCGGGGGAAAATTACGAGCAGTACTTC,CASSRLAGENYEQYF
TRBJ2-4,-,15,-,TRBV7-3,TGTGCCAGCAGCTTAAGTGCAGGGCAAGGAAACATTCAGTACTTC,CASSLSAGQGNIQYF
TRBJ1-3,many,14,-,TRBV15,TGTGCCACCAGCAGAGATCGCGTCAGAAACACCATATATTTT,CATSRDRVRNTIYF